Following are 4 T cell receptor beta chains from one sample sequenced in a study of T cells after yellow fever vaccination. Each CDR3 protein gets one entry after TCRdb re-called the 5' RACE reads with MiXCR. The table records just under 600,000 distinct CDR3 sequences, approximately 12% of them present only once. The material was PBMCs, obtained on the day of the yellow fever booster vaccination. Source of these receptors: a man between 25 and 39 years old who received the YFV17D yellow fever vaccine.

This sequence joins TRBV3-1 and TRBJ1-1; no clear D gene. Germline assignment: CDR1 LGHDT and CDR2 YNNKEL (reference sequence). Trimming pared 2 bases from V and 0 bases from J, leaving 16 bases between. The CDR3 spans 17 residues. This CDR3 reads CASSQRGKVGMNTEAFF. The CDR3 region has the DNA TGTGCCAGCAGCCAAAGAGGGAAGGTGGGGATGAACACTGAAGCTTTCTTT.

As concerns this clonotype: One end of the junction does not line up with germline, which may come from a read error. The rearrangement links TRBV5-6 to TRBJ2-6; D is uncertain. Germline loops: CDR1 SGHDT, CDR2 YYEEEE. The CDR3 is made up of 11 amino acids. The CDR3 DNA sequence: TGTGCCAGCAGCTTGGCCCACGTCCTGACTTTC. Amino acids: CASSLAHVLTF. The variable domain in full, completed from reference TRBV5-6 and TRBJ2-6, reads DAGVTQSPTHLIKTRGQQVTLRCSPKSGHDTVSWYQQALGQGPQFIFQYYEEEERQRGNFPDRFSGHQFPNYSSELNVNALLLGDSALYLCASSLAHVLTFGAGSRLTVL.

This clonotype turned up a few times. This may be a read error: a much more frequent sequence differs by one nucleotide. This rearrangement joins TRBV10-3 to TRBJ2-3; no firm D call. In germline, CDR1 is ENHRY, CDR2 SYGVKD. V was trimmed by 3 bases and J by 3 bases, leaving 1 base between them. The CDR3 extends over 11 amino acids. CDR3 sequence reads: CAISETDTQYF. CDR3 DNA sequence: TGTGCCATCAGTGAAACAGATACGCAGTATTTT.

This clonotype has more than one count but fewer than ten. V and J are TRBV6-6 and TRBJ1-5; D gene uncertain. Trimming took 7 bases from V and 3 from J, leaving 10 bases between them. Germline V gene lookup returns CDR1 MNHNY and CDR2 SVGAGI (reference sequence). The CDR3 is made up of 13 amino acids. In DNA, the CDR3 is TGTGCCAGCATGTCAAACTTCAATCAGCCCCAGCATTTT. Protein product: CASMSNFNQPQHF.